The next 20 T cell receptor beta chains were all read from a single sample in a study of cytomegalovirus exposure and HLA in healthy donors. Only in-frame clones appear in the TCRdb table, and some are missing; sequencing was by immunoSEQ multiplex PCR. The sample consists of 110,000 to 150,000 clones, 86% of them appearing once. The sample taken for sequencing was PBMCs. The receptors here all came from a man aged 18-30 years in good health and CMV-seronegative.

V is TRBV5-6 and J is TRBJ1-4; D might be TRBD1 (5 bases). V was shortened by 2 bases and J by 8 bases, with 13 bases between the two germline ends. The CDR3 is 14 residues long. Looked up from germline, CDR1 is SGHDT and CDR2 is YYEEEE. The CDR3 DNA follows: TGTGCCAGCAGCTTAGTACAAAGGGGCGAAAAACTGTTTTTT. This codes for CASSLVQRGEKLFF.

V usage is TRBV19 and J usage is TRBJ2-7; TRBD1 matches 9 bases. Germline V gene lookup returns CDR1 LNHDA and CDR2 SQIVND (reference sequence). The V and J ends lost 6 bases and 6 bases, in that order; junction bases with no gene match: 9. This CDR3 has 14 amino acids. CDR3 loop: CASSTGQGLVEQYF. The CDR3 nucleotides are TGTGCCAGTAGCACGGGACAGGGATTGGTCGAGCAGTACTTC. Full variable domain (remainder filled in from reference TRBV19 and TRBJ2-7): DGGITQSPKYLFRKEGQNVTLSCEQNLNHDAMYWYRQDPGQGLRLIYYSQIVNDFQKGDIAEGYSVSREKKESFPLTVTSAQKNPTAFYLCASSTGQGLVEQYFGPGTRLTVT.

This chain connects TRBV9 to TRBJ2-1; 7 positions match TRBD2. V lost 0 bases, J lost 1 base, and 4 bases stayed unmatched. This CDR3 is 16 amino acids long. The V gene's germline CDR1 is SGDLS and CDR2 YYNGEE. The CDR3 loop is CASSVARSGSYNEQFF. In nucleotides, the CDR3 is TGTGCCAGCAGCGTAGCTCGTAGCGGGTCCTACAATGAGCAGTTCTTC.

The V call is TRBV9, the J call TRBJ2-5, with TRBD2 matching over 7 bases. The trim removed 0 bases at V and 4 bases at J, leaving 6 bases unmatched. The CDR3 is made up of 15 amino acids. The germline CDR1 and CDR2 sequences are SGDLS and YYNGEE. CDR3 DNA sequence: TGTGCCAGCAGCGTAGACGCCACGGGGGGAGAGACCCAGTACTTC. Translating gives CASSVDATGGETQYF.

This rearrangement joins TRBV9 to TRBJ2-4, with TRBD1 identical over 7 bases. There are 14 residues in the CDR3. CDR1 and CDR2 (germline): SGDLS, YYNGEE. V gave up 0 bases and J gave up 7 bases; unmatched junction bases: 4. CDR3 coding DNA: TGTGCCAGCAGCGTAGATGGCAGGGGGAACATTCAGTACTTC. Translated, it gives CASSVDGRGNIQYF.

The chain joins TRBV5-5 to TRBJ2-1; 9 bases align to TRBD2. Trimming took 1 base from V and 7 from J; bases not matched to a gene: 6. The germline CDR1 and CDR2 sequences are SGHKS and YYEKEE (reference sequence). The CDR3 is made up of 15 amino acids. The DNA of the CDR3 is TGTGCCAGCAGCTTGAGAGCGGGAGGAGGAAATGAGCAGTTCTTC. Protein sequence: CASSLRAGGGNEQFF.

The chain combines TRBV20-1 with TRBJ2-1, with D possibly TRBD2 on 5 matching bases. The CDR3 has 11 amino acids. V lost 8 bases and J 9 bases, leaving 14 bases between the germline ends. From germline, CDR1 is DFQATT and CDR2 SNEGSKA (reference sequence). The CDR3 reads CSPRTSGEQFF. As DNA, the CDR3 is TGCAGTCCCCGGACTTCCGGTGAGCAGTTCTTC.

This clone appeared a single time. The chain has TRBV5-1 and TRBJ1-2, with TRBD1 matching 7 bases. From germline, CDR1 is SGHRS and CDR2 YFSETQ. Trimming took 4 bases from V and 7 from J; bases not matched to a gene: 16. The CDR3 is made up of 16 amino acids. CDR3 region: CASSVRNRGSLIGYTF. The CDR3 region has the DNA TGCGCCAGCAGCGTAAGGAACAGGGGATCCCTCATTGGCTACACCTTC.

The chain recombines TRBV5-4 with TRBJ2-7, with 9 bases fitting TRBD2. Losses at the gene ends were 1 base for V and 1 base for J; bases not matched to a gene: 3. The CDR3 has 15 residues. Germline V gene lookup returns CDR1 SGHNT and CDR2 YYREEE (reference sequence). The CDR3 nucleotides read TGTGCCAGCAGCTTGCCCGCGGGAGGGTCCTACGAGCAGTACTTC. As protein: CASSLPAGGSYEQYF.

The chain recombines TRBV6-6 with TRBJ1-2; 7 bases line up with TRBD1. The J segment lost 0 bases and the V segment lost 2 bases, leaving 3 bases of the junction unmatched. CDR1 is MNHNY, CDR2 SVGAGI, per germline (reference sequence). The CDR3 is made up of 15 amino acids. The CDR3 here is CASSYLDRANYGYTF. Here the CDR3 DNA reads TGTGCCAGCAGTTACCTCGACAGGGCTAACTATGGCTACACCTTC.

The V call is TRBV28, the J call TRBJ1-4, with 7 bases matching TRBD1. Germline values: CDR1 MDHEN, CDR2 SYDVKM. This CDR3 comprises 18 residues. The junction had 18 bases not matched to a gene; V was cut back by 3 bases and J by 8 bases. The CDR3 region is CASSFEGAQPDIWEKLFF. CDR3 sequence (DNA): TGTGCCAGCAGTTTTGAGGGGGCGCAGCCCGATATTTGGGAAAAACTGTTTTTT.

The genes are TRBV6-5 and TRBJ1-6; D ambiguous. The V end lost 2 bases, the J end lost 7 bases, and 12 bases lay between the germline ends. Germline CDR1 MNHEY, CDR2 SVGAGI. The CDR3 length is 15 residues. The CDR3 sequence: CASSYDRVLNSPLHF. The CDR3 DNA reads TGTGCCAGCAGTTACGACCGGGTTCTAAATTCACCCCTCCACTTT.

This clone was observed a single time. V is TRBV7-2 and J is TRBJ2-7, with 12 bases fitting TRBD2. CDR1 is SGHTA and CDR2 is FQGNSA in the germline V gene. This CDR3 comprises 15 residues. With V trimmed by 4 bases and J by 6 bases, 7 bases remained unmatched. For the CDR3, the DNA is TGTGCCAGCAGCTCGACTAGCGGGAGATCCCCCGAGCAGTACTTC. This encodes CASSSTSGRSPEQYF.

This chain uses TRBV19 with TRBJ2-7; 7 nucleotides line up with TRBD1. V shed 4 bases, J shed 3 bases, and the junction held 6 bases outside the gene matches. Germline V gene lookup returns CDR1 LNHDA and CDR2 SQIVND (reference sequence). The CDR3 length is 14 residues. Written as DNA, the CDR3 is TGTGCCAGTAGTAGGAACCGGGACAGCTACGAGCAGTACTTC. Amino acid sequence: CASSRNRDSYEQYF.

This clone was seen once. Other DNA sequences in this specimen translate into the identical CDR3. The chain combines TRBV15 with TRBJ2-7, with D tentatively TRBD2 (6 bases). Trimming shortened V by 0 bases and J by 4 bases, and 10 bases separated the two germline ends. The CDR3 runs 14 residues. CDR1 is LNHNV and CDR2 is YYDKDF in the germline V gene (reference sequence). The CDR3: CATSRDLGGYEQYF. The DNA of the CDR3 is TGTGCCACCAGCAGAGATCTGGGGGGATACGAGCAGTACTTC.

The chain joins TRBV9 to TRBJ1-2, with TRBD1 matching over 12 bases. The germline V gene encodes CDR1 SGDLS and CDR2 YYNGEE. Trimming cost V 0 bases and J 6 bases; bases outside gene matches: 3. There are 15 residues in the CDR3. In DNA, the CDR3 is TGTGCCAGCAGCGTAGGGGGACAGGGGGCGAATGGCTACACCTTC. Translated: CASSVGGQGANGYTF.

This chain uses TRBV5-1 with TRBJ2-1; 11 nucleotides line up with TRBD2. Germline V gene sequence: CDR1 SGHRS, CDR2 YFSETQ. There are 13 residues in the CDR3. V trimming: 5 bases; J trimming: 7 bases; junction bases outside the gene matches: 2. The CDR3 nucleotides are TGCGCCAGCAGAGCTAGCGGGAGGAATGAGCAGTTCTTC. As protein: CASRASGRNEQFF.

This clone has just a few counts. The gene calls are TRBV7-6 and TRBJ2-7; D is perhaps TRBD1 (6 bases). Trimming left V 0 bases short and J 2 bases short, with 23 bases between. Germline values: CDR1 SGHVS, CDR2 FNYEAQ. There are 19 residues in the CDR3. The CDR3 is CASSLAYGRGQGYTYEQYF. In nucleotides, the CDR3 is TGTGCCAGCAGCTTAGCGTACGGCAGGGGCCAAGGATATACCTACGAGCAGTACTTC.

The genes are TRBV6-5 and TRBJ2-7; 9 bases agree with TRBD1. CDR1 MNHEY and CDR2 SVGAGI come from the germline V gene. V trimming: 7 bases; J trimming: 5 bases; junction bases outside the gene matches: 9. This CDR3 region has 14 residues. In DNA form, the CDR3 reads TGTGCCAGCAACACGGGACAGGGTCTCCACGAGCAGTACTTC. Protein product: CASNTGQGLHEQYF.

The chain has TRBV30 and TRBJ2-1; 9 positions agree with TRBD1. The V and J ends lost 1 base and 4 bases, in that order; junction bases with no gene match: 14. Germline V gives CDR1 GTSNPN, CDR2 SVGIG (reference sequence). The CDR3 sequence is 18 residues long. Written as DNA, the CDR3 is TGTGCCTGGAGTGCACACGGCCCCCCGGGACAGGGTTACAATGAGCAGTTCTTC. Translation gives CAWSAHGPPGQGYNEQFF.